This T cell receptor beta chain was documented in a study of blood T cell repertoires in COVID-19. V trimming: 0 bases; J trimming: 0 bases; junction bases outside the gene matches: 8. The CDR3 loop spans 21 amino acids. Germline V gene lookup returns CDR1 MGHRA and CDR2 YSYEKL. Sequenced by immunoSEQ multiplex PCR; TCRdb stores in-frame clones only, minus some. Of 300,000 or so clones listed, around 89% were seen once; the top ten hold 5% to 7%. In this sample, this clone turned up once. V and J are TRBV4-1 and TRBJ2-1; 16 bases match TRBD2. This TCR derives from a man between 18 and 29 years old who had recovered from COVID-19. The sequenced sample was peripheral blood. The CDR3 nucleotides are TGCGCCAGCAGCCAAGAAAGGGGACTAGCGGGGGGGCGGAGCTCCTACAATGAGCAGTTCTTC. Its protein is CASSQERGLAGGRSSYNEQFF.